A single sample gave rise to the 31 T cell receptor beta chains below, sequenced in a study of vaccination effects on CD4 cells after COVID-19. Their antigen targets remain unknown. This table comes from immunoSEQ multiplex PCR, and its TCRdb copy is limited to in-frame clones, with some not included. The table lists under 80,000 clones, approximately 74% of them singletons. Using viral peptide pools, the ViraFEST assay grew out antigen-specific CD4+ T cells prior to sequencing. Once cultured for approximately ten days, the cells underwent separation to obtain CD4+ T cells. The sample in question was CD4+ T cells from PBMCs cultured with HCoV-229E spike peptides, obtained before COVID-19 vaccination. These receptors were collected from a human donor who received a COVID-19 vaccine.

A few counts support this clone. J is TRBJ2-5 and V is TRBV5-4; D call uncertain. The CDR3 has 12 residues. From germline, CDR1 is SGHNT and CDR2 YYREEE (reference sequence). Trimming took off 4 bases at V and 5 bases at J, with 9 bases between the two ends. CDR3 sequence: CASSPDWETQYF. DNA of the CDR3: TGTGCCAGCAGCCCCGACTGGGAGACCCAGTACTTC.

The rearrangement uses TRBV10-2 and TRBJ2-5; TRBD2 matches at 10 bases. The CDR3 runs to 17 residues. Germline V gene lookup returns CDR1 WSHSY and CDR2 SAAADI. Trimming cost V 7 bases and J 0 bases; bases outside gene matches: 11. The CDR3 DNA follows: TGCGCCAGCACCCCCGGCCCTAGCGGGGGTTACCAAGAGACCCAGTACTTC. This encodes CASTPGPSGGYQETQYF.

J is TRBJ1-2 and V is TRBV5-1; the D gene is possibly TRBD1 (5 bases). Trimming pared 0 bases from V and 8 bases from J, leaving 11 bases between. This CDR3 has 13 residues. In germline, CDR1 is SGHRS, CDR2 YFSETQ. This CDR3 reads CASSLGGTGGYTF. The CDR3 DNA sequence: TGCGCCAGCAGCTTGGGTGGGACGGGCGGCTACACCTTC.

Here the CDR3 reads CASTRSGNGHEKLFF. In nucleotides, the CDR3 is TGTGCCAGCACCCGTAGTGGTAACGGGCATGAAAAACTGTTTTTT. The rearrangement uses TRBV9 and TRBJ1-4; D gene ambiguous. The CDR3 covers 15 residues. Trimming stripped 6 bases from V and 6 bases from J, with 18 bases between. CDR1 and CDR2 (germline): SGDLS, YYNGEE.

This chain joins TRBV28 and TRBJ2-3, with 7 nucleotides matching TRBD1. The CDR3 length is 16 residues. J gave up 2 bases and V 5 bases, and 10 bases lay outside the gene matches. Per the germline V gene, CDR1 is MDHEN and CDR2 is SYDVKM. CDR3: CASSAPPGQNTDTQYF. The CDR3 nucleotides are TGTGCCAGCAGTGCGCCGCCGGGACAGAACACAGATACGCAGTATTTT.

This chain links TRBV19 with TRBJ2-2, with 11 bases aligning to TRBD2. Looked up from germline, CDR1 is LNHDA and CDR2 is SQIVND (reference sequence). This CDR3 is 18 amino acids long. The V gene end was trimmed by 2 bases and the J gene end by 4 bases; junction bases not matched to a gene: 9. Written as DNA, the CDR3 is TGTGCCAGTAGTATATTTAGCGGGGGGGCAGGGGGCACCGGGGAGCTGTTTTTT. Its translation is CASSIFSGGAGGTGELFF.

J is TRBJ2-7 and V is TRBV7-3; D is unresolved. CDR3 length: 13 amino acids. Trimming stripped 5 bases from V and 0 bases from J, with 8 bases between. Germline V gene data show CDR1 as SGHTA and CDR2 as FQGTGA. The CDR3, as DNA: TGTGCCAGCAGCCTCGACCACTCCTACGAGCAGTACGTC. Translation gives CASSLDHSYEQYV.

This chain connects TRBV7-7 to TRBJ2-4; D ambiguous. Germline values: CDR1 SSHAT, CDR2 FNYEAQ (reference sequence). The CDR3 is 19 residues long. Trimming stripped 5 bases from V and 0 bases from J, with 23 bases between. The CDR3 DNA reads TGTGCCAGCAGCCTTCGAGAAGGCACTGGCCAGTTAGCCAAAAACATTCAGTACTTC. Protein product: CASSLREGTGQLAKNIQYF.

This chain joins TRBV6-4 and TRBJ2-3, with 8 bases that match TRBD2. The length of the CDR3 is 15 residues. CDR1 is MRHNA and CDR2 is SNTAGT in the germline V gene. V lost 2 bases to trimming and J lost 4 bases; unmatched junction nucleotides: 5. CDR3 residues: CASSDEAGGPDTQYF. For the CDR3, the DNA is TGTGCCAGCAGTGACGAGGCGGGGGGTCCAGATACGCAGTATTTT.

There are a few counts of this clone. This sequence joins TRBV5-1 and TRBJ1-4, with D possibly TRBD1 on 6 matching bases. Germline loops: CDR1 SGHRS, CDR2 YFSETQ. The CDR3 contains 15 residues. V was shortened by 4 bases and J by 3 bases, with 13 bases between the two germline ends. The CDR3 loop reads CASSPGQLANEKLFF. The CDR3 nucleotides read TGCGCCAGCAGCCCCGGACAGCTTGCTAATGAAAAACTGTTTTTT. The full variable domain, its missing parts supplied by reference TRBV5-1 and TRBJ1-4, is KAGVTQTPRYLIKTRGQQVTLSCSPISGHRSVSWYQQTPGQGLQFLFEYFSETQRNKGNFPGRFSGRQFSNSRSEMNVSTLELGDSALYLCASSPGQLANEKLFFGSGTQLSVL.

The V gene is TRBV10-2, the J gene TRBJ1-2; D uncertain. The germline CDR1 and CDR2 sequences are WSHSY and SAAADI. The CDR3 is 13 residues long. Trimming left V 10 bases short and J 0 bases short, with 12 bases between. The CDR3 DNA reads as TGCGCCACCCGGACGGAAGCTAACTATGGCTACACCTTC. Translation: CATRTEANYGYTF.

The chain uses TRBV6-5 and TRBJ2-5, with D perhaps matching TRBD1 (5 bases). V was shortened by 6 bases and J by 0 bases, with 8 bases between the two germline ends. CDR3 size: 13 residues. The V gene's germline CDR1 is MNHEY and CDR2 SVGAGI. Here the CDR3 DNA reads TGTGCCAGCAGCAGGGCGTACCAAGAGACCCAGTACTTC. Amino acid sequence: CASSRAYQETQYF.

The rearrangement uses TRBV19 and TRBJ1-5; D is ambiguous. V was pared by 3 bases and J by 9 bases, with 9 bases between. The germline CDR1 and CDR2 sequences are LNHDA and SQIVND (reference sequence). CDR3 size: 12 residues. In DNA form, the CDR3 reads TGTGCCAGTAGTATTCGAGGGATGCCCCAGCATTTT. The encoded protein is CASSIRGMPQHF.

V and J are TRBV3-1 (or the pseudogene TRBV3-2) and TRBJ1-1; D is unclear. The V and J ends lost 0 bases and 5 bases respectively, with 7 bases between them. CDR1 is LGHDT, CDR2 YNNKEL, per germline (reference sequence). This CDR3 comprises 13 residues. CDR3 bases: TGTGCCAGCAGCCAAGATTTTCGAACTGAAGCTTTCTTT. It is translated as CASSQDFRTEAFF.

The genes are TRBV5-1 and TRBJ1-1, with D maybe TRBD1 (6 bases). V was trimmed by 4 bases and J by 2 bases, leaving 12 bases between them. From germline, CDR1 is SGHRS and CDR2 YFSETQ. This CDR3 region has 14 residues. The CDR3 DNA follows: TGCGCCAGCAGCCCCCGGGGGGCCAACACTGAAGCTTTCTTT. It encodes CASSPRGANTEAFF.

J is TRBJ2-3 and V is TRBV2; D unresolved. This CDR3 spans 12 amino acids. Germline V CDR1 and CDR2: SNHLY, FYNNEI. Trimming stripped 3 bases from V and 4 bases from J, with 5 bases between. CDR3 sequence reads: CASSDQADTQYF. The DNA for the CDR3 is TGTGCCAGCAGTGACCAGGCAGATACGCAGTATTTT.

This clone was counted a few times. In nucleotides, the CDR3 is TGTGCCACCAGTGATACCATGAACACTGAAGCTTTCTTT. It codes for CATSDTMNTEAFF. The chain employs TRBV24-1 and TRBJ1-1; no clear D. This CDR3 has 13 amino acids. The germline V gene encodes CDR1 KGHDR and CDR2 SFDVKD. Trimming removed 3 bases at V and 0 bases at J, with 4 bases between.

CDR3 DNA: TGTGCCAGCTCACGGGATCGGACAGGGTGGAGCTATGGCTACACCTTC. Amino acid sequence: CASSRDRTGWSYGYTF. The chain has TRBV18 and TRBJ1-2; TRBD1 agrees at 8 bases. There are 16 residues in the CDR3. The ends lost 4 bases at V and 4 bases at J; junction bases unmatched: 11. Germline V gene data show CDR1 as KGHSH and CDR2 as LQKENI.

V and J are TRBV6-2 or TRBV6-3 and TRBJ2-7; no clear D gene. Germline-derived CDR1 and CDR2 are MNHEY and SVGEGT. The CDR3 is made up of 12 amino acids. Trimming cost V 6 bases and J 3 bases, with 9 bases left between them. CDR3 in amino acids: CASRYLFYEQYV. As DNA, the CDR3 is TGTGCCAGCAGATACCTCTTCTACGAGCAGTACGTC.

The gene calls are TRBV18 and TRBJ2-6; D might be TRBD2 (5 bases). V shed 3 bases and J shed 4 bases, with 7 bases lying between them. The CDR3 is 14 amino acids. The V gene's germline CDR1 is KGHSH and CDR2 LQKENI. CDR3 in amino acids: CASSPREGANVLTF. The CDR3 nucleotides read TGTGCCAGCTCACCGAGGGAGGGGGCCAACGTCCTGACTTTC.

This clone was observed a few times. V and J are TRBV30 and TRBJ1-1; D uncertain. Per the germline V gene, CDR1 is GTSNPN and CDR2 is SVGIG (reference sequence). V shed 3 bases and J shed 2 bases, with 7 bases lying between them. This CDR3 comprises 12 residues. The CDR3 spells CAWSDRNTEAFF. DNA of the CDR3: TGTGCCTGGAGCGACCGTAACACTGAAGCTTTCTTT. Together with reference TRBV30 and TRBJ1-1, the CDR3 gives the full variable domain: SQTIHQWPATLVQPVGSPLSLECTVEGTSNPNLYWYRQAAGRGLQLLFYSVGIGQISSEVPQNLSASRPQDRQFILSSKKLLLSDSGFYLCAWSDRNTEAFFGQGTRLTVV.

The genes are TRBV2 and TRBJ2-2; no definite D call. CDR1 is SNHLY and CDR2 is FYNNEI in the germline V gene. Trimming removed 1 base at V and 14 bases at J, with 14 bases between. CDR3 length equals 13 residues. DNA of the CDR3: TGTGCCAGCAGTGAAGGGGTTAATTTGGTCCTGTTTTTT. Its protein product is CASSEGVNLVLFF.

This chain links TRBV4-1 with TRBJ2-1, with 12 bases matching TRBD2. Germline V lookup: CDR1 MGHRA, CDR2 YSYEKL. V lost 1 base and J lost 0; bases outside the gene matches: 1. The CDR3 is 17 amino acids. CDR3 DNA: TGCGCCAGCAGCCAAGGGACTAGCGGGGCCTCCTACAATGAGCAGTTCTTC. Amino acids: CASSQGTSGASYNEQFF.

The rearrangement joins TRBV6-2 or TRBV6-3 to TRBJ1-4; 7 bases are a match to TRBD1. This CDR3 comprises 14 residues. J lost 5 bases, V lost 8 bases, and 8 bases had no gene match. Germline lookup yields CDR1 MNHEY and CDR2 SVGEGT. As DNA, the CDR3 is TGTGCCAGCGGCCTCACCAGGGGGAATGAAAAACTGTTTTTT. Translating it yields CASGLTRGNEKLFF.

V gene TRBV12-3 or TRBV12-4 combines with J gene TRBJ1-5; no clear D gene. The ends were cut back, 4 bases at V and 3 bases at J, with 4 bases in the middle. The CDR3 has 12 amino acids. Here the CDR3 DNA reads TGTGCCAGCAGTTCCGTCAATCAGCCCCAGCATTTT. Residues: CASSSVNQPQHF.

The genes are TRBV29-1 and TRBJ2-5; no firm D call. The V gene's germline CDR1 is SQVTM and CDR2 ANQGSEA. There are 14 residues in the CDR3. V lost 6 bases and J 4 bases, leaving 18 bases between the germline ends. The CDR3 DNA follows: TGCAGCGTCGTAAGTCCGGGCCCCTCAGAGACCCAGTACTTC. Its translation is CSVVSPGPSETQYF.

This clone has just one count. This chain uses TRBV7-9 with TRBJ2-1, with 10 bases identical to TRBD2. This CDR3 contains 15 residues. J gave up 4 bases and V 5 bases, and 5 bases lay outside the gene matches. Germline V gene data show CDR1 as SEHNR and CDR2 as FQNEAQ (reference sequence). In nucleotides, the CDR3 is TGTGCCAGCAGCCGACTAGCGGGTGATTACAATGAGCAGTTCTTC. Residues: CASSRLAGDYNEQFF.

CDR3 residues: CASRTGNSGNTIYF. The CDR3 nucleotides are TGCGCCAGCAGGACAGGAAACTCTGGAAACACCATATATTTT. V and J are TRBV23-1 and TRBJ1-3; possibly TRBD1 for D (6 bases). TRBV23-1 is an open reading frame, and its role is uncertain. V was clipped by 6 bases and J by 0 bases, with 9 bases between them. The CDR3 covers 14 residues.

This clone was counted once. V is TRBV24-1 and J is TRBJ2-5; 11 positions match TRBD1. Germline-derived CDR1 and CDR2 are KGHDR and SFDVKD. The CDR3 has 16 residues. After removal of 4 bases from V and 7 bases from J, the junction contained 10 bases not matched to a gene. CDR3 sequence reads: CATSDHWTGGAGTQYF. CDR3 sequence (DNA): TGTGCCACCAGTGACCACTGGACAGGGGGCGCAGGGACCCAGTACTTC.

This chain uses TRBV24-1 with TRBJ2-1, with TRBD2 matching 8 bases. The trim removed 4 bases at V and 9 bases at J, leaving 19 bases unmatched. Germline V CDR1 and CDR2: KGHDR, SFDVKD. This CDR3 comprises 18 residues. The CDR3: CATSETHAPGLGGPEQFF. In DNA, the CDR3 is TGTGCCACCAGTGAGACCCACGCTCCGGGACTAGGGGGTCCTGAGCAGTTCTTC.

This clone has more than one count but fewer than ten. The V and J genes are TRBV6-5 and TRBJ1-5, with 7 bases fitting TRBD1. V lost 6 bases, J lost 6 bases, and 5 bases stayed unmatched. Looked up from germline, CDR1 is MNHEY and CDR2 is SVGAGI. The CDR3 runs to 13 residues. CDR3 loop: CASSGDRVQPQHF. For the CDR3, the DNA is TGTGCCAGCAGCGGAGACAGGGTTCAGCCCCAGCATTTT.